This TCR beta chain was captured by sequencing in a study of graft-versus-host responses after intestinal transplantation. Study-wide context: Once they had received anti-thymocyte globulin induction, all recipients took tacrolimus and steroids for about three years.

CDR1 and CDR2 (germline): MNHNS, SASEGT. V lost 2 bases and J lost 6, with 5 bases in between. The CDR3 covers 12 residues. The data were produced by immunoSEQ multiplex PCR, yet TCRdb's version contains in-frame clones alone and is incomplete. Found here are over 65,000 clones, roughly 90% of them singletons; the top ten hold 0.65% to 0.75%. This clonotype was obtained from a human patient who received an intestinal transplant, so some T cells may come from the graft donor. Specimen: PBMCs, collected 98 days after intestinal transplantation. The rearrangement uses TRBV6-1 and TRBJ2-4; D uncertain. CDR3 sequence reads: CASSELSNIQYF. DNA of the CDR3: TGTGCCAGCAGTGAACTCTCAAACATTCAGTACTTC.